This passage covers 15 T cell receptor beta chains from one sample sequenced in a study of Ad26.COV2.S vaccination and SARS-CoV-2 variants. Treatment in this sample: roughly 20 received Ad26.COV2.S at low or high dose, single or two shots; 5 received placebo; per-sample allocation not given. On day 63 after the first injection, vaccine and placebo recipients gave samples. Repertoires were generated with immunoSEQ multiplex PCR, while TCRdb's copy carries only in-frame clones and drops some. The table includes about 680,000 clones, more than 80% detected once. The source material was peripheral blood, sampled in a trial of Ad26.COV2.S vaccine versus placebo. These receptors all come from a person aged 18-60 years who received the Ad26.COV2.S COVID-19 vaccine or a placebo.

CDR3 region: CASSLDGGQGSRAFF. Here the CDR3 DNA reads TGTGCCAGCAGCTTAGATGGGGGACAGGGATCTCGAGCTTTCTTT. The chain couples TRBV7-9 to TRBJ1-1; 9 nucleotides agree with TRBD1. The CDR3 sequence is 15 residues long. Germline V gene lookup returns CDR1 SEHNR and CDR2 FQNEAQ (reference sequence). Trimming took 1 base from V and 10 from J; bases not matched to a gene: 10.

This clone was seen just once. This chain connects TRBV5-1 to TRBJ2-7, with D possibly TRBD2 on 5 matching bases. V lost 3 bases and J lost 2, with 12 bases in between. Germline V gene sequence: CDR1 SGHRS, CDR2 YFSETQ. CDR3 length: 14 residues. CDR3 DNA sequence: TGCGCCAGCAGCTATGGACGGGATACCTACGAGCAGTACTTC. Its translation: CASSYGRDTYEQYF.

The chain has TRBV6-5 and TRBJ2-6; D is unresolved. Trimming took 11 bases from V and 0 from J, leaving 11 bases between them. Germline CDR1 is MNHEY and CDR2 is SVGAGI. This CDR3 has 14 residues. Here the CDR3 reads CASHRSSGANVLTF. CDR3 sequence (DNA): TGTGCCTCCCACCGAAGCTCTGGGGCCAACGTCCTGACTTTC.

The CDR3 DNA reads as TGTGCCAGCAGCTGGGGGGCAGGCCCGACGGTTACTGAAAAACTGTTTTTT. This gives the protein CASSWGAGPTVTEKLFF. V usage is TRBV5-4 and J usage is TRBJ1-4, with D possibly TRBD1 on 6 matching bases. The germline V and J ends were trimmed by 3 bases and 7 bases, with 22 bases remaining between them. Germline V lookup: CDR1 SGHNT, CDR2 YYREEE (reference sequence). The CDR3 loop spans 17 amino acids.

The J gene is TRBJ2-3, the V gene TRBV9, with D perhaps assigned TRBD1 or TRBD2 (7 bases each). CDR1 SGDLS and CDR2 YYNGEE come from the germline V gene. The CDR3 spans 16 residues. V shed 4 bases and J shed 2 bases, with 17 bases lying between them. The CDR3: CASSPRGGGSTDTQYF. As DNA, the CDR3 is TGTGCCAGCAGCCCCAGGGGGGGAGGGTCCACAGATACGCAGTATTTT.

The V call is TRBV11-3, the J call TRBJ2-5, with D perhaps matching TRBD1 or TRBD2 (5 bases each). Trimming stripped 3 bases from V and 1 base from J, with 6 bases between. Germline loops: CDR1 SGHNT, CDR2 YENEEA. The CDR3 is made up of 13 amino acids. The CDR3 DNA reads TGTGCCAGCAGCTTGGGGGTCCAAGAGACCCAGTACTTC. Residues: CASSLGVQETQYF.

The CDR3 DNA follows: TGTGCCAGCAGCCAAACATGGGACACTGAAGCTTTCTTT. It translates to CASSQTWDTEAFF. This chain links TRBV5-6 with TRBJ1-1; the D is unclear. V shed 4 bases and J shed 3 bases, with 10 bases lying between them. CDR1 and CDR2 (germline): SGHDT, YYEEEE. This CDR3 region has 13 residues.

Here the CDR3 DNA reads TGTGCCATCGCCAGGGTGGGGACTGAAGCTTTCTTT. It translates to CAIARVGTEAFF. The chain is built from TRBV10-3 and TRBJ1-1; TRBD1 is a possible D gene (5 bases). This CDR3 contains 12 residues. Per the germline V gene, CDR1 is ENHRY and CDR2 is SYGVKD. V dropped 8 bases and J dropped 5 bases, with 12 bases sitting between them.

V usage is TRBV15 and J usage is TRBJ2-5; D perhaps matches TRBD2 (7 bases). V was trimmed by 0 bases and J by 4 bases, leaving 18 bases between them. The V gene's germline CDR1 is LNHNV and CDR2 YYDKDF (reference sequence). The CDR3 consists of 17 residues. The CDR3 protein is CATSRDKNGGQGETQYF. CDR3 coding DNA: TGTGCCACCAGCAGAGATAAGAACGGGGGGCAGGGAGAGACCCAGTACTTC.

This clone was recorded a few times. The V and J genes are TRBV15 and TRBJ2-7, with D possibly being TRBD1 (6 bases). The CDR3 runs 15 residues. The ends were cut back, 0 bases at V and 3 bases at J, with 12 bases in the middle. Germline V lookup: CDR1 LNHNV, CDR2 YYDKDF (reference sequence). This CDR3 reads CATSRDRGHFYEQYF. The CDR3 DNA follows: TGTGCCACCAGCAGAGATCGGGGACACTTCTACGAGCAGTACTTC. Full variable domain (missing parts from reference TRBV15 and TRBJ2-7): DAMVIQNPRYQVTQFGKPVTLSCSQTLNHNVMYWYQQKSSQAPKLLFHYYDKDFNNEADTPDNFQSRRPNTSFCFLDIRSPGLGDTAMYLCATSRDRGHFYEQYFGPGTRLTVT.

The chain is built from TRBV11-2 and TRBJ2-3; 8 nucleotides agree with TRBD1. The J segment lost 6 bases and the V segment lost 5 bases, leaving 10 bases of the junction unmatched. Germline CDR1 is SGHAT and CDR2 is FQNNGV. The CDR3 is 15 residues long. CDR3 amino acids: CASSPGTGSPDTQYF. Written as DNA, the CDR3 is TGTGCCAGCAGCCCGGGGACAGGTTCGCCCGATACGCAGTATTTT.

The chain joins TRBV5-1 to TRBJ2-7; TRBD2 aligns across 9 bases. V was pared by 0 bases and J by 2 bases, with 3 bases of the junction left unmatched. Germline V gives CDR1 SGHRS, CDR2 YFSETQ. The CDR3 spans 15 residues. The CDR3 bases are TGCGCCAGCAGCTTGGCTAGCGGGATTACCTACGAGCAGTACTTC. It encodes CASSLASGITYEQYF.

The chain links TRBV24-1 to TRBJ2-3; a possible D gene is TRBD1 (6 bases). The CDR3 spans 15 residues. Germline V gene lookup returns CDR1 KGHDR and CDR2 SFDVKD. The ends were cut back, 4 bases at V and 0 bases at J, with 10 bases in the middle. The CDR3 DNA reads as TGTGCCACCAGTGACTACAGGGCTAGCACAGATACGCAGTATTTT. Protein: CATSDYRASTDTQYF.

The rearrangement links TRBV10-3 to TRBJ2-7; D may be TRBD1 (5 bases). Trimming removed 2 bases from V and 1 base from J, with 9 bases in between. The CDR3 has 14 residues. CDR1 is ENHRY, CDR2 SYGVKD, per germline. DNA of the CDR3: TGTGCCATCAGTGAGAGACAGATATCCTACGAGCAGTACTTC. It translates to CAISERQISYEQYF.

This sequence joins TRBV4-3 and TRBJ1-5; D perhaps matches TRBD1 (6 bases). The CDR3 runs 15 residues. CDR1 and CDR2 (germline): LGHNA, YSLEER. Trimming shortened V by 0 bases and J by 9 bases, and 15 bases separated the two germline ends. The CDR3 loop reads CASSQDVVGGLPQHF. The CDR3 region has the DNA TGCGCCAGCAGCCAAGATGTGGTCGGGGGGCTGCCCCAGCATTTT.